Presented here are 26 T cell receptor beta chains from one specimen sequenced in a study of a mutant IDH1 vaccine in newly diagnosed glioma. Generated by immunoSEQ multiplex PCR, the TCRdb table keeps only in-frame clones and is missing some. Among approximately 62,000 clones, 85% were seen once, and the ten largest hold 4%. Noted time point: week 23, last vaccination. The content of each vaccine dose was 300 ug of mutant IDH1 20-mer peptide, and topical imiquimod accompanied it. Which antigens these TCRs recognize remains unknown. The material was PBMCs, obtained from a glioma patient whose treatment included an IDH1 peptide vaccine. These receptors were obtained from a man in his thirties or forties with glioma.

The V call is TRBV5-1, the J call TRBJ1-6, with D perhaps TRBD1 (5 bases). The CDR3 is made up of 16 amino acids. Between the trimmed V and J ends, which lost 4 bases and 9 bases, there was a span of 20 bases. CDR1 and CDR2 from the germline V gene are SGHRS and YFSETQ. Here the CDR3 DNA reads TGCGCCAGCAGCGGGGGGGACTTCCGAGGAGGTTCACCCCTCCACTTT. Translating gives CASSGGDFRGGSPLHF.

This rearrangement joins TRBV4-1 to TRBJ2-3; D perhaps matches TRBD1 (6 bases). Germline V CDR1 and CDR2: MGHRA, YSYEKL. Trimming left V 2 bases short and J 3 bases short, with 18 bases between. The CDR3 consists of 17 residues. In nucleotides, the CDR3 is TGCGCCAGCAGCCAACCCCCGACAGGTATGGAGACAGATACGCAGTATTTT. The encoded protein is CASSQPPTGMETDTQYF.

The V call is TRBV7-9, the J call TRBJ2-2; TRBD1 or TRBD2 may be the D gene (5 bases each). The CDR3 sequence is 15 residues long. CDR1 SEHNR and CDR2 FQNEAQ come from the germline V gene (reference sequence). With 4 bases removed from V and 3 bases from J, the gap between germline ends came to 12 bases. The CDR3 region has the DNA TGTGCCAGCAGCTCCGGGGCCGGGGACACCGGGGAGCTGTTTTTT. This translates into CASSSGAGDTGELFF.

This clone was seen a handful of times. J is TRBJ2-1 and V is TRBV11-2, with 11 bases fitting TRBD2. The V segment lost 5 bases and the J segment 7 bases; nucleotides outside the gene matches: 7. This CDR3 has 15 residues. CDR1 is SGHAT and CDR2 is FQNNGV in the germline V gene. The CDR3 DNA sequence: TGTGCCAGCAGCCCCACTAGCGGGGGAGGGAATGAGCAGTTCTTC. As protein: CASSPTSGGGNEQFF.

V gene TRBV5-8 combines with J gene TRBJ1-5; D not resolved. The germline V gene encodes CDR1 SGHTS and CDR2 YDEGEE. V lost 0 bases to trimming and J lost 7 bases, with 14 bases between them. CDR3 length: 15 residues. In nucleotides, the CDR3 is TGTGCCAGCAGCTTGGTTACGAGTACCAGACAGCCCCAGCATTTT. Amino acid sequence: CASSLVTSTRQPQHF.

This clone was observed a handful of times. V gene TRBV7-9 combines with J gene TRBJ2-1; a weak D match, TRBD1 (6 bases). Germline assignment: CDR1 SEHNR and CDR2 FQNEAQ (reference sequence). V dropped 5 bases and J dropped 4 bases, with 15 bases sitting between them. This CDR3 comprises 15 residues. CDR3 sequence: CASSIRTARYNEQFF. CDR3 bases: TGTGCCAGCAGCATTAGGACAGCGCGGTACAATGAGCAGTTCTTC.

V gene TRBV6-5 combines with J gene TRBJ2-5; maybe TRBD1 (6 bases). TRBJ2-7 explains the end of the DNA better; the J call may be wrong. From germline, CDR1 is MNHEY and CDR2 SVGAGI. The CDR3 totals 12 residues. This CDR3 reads CASKPGVNEQYF. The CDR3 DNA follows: TGTGCCAGCAAGCCAGGGGTGAACGAGCAGTACTTC.

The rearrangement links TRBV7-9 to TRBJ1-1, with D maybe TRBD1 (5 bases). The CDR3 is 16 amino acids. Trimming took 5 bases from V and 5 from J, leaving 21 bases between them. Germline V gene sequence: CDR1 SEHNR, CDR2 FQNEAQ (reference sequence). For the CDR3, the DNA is TGTGCCAGCAGCCCGCTCGGTCGACAGCCAGGGACTGAAGCTTTCTTT. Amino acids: CASSPLGRQPGTEAFF.

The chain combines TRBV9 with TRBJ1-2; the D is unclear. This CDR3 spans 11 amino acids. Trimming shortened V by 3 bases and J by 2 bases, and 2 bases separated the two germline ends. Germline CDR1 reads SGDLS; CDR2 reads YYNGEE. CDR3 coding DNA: TGTGCCAGCAGCGCAAACTATGGCTACACCTTC. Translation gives CASSANYGYTF.

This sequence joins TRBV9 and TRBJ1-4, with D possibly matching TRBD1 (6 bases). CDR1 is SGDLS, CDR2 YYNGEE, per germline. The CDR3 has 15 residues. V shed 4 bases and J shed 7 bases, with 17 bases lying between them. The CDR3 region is CASSPVGGDGEKLFF. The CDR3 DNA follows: TGTGCCAGCAGCCCAGTTGGGGGCGACGGTGAAAAACTGTTTTTT.

The CDR3 coding sequence is TGTGCCAGCAGCCACAACAGGGGTAGCACTGAAGCTTTCTTT. This translates into CASSHNRGSTEAFF. The chain is built from TRBV6-6 and TRBJ1-1, with 7 bases that match TRBD1. The junction had 8 bases not matched to a gene; V was cut back by 6 bases and J by 4 bases. The CDR3 loop spans 14 amino acids. In germline, CDR1 is MNHNY, CDR2 SVGAGI (reference sequence).

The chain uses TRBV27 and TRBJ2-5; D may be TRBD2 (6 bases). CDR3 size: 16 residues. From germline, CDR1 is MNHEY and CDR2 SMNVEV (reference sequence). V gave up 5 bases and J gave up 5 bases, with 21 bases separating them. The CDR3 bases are TGTGCCAGCAGTAACCGGGAGTTAAGTTCCGGGGAGACCCAGTACTTC. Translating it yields CASSNRELSSGETQYF.

The CDR3 sequence: CASSIFLAGGKAEQFF. In DNA, the CDR3 is TGTGCCAGTAGTATCTTCCTAGCGGGGGGAAAGGCTGAGCAGTTCTTC. The rearrangement links TRBV19 to TRBJ2-1; 11 bases match TRBD2. Germline CDR1 reads LNHDA; CDR2 reads SQIVND (reference sequence). Trimming took 3 bases from V and 9 from J; bases not matched to a gene: 10. The CDR3 has 16 amino acids.

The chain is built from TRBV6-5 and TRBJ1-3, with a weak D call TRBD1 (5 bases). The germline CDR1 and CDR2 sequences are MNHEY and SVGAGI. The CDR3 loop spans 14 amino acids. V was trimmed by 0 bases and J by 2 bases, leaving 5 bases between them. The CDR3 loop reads CASSYSGAGNTIYF. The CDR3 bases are TGTGCCAGCAGTTACTCGGGGGCTGGAAACACCATATATTTT.

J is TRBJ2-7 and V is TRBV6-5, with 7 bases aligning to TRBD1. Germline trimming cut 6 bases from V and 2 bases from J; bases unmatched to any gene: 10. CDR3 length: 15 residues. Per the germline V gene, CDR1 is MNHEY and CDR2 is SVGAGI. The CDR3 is CASRARQGNTYEQYF. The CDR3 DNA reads TGTGCCAGCAGAGCCCGACAGGGCAATACCTACGAGCAGTACTTC.

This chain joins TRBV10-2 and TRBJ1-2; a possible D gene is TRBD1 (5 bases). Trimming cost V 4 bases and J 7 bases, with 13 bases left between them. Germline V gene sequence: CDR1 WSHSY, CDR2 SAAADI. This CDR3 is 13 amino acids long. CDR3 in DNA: TGCGCCAGCAGTGGTTATCGGGACGGTGGCTACACCTTC. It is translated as CASSGYRDGGYTF.

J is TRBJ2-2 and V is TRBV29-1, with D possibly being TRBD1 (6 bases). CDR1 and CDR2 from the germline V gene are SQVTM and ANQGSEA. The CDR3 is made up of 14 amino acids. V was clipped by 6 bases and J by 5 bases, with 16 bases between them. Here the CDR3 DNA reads TGCAGCGTAGATACAGGGTTAGGAACCGGGGAGCTGTTTTTT. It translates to CSVDTGLGTGELFF.

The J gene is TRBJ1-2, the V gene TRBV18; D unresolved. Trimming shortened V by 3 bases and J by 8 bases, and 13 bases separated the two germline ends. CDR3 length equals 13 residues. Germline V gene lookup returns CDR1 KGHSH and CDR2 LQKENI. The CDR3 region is CASSPMETMGYTF. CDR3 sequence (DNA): TGTGCCAGCTCACCTATGGAGACTATGGGCTACACCTTC.

The CDR3 region has the DNA TGTGCCAGCGCGATCCGGGACAGAGCCTACGAGCAGTACTTC. Residues: CASAIRDRAYEQYF. The chain recombines TRBV2 with TRBJ2-7; 7 bases agree with TRBD1. The CDR3 runs to 14 residues. CDR1 is SNHLY and CDR2 is FYNNEI in the germline V gene. After removal of 8 bases from V and 2 bases from J, the junction contained 9 bases not matched to a gene.

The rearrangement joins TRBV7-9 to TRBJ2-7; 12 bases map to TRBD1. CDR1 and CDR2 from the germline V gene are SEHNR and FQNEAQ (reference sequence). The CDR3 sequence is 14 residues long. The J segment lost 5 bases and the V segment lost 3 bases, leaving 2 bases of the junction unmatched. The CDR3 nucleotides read TGTGCCAGCAGCTTCGGGACAGGGGGCGACGAGCAGTACTTC. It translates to CASSFGTGGDEQYF.

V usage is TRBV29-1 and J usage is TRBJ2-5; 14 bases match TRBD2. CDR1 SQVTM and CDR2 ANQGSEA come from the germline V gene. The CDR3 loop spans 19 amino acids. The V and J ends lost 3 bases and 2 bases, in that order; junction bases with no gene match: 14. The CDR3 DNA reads TGCAGCGTTGAGGGGTTCCGACTAGCGGGGGGGGCCTTTCAAGAGACCCAGTACTTC. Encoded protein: CSVEGFRLAGGAFQETQYF.

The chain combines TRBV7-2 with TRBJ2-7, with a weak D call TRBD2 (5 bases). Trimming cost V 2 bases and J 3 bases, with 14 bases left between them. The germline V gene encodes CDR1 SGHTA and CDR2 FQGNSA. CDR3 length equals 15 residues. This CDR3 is CASSLYRGTFYEQYF. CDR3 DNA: TGTGCCAGCAGCTTATACCGGGGAACCTTCTACGAGCAGTACTTC.

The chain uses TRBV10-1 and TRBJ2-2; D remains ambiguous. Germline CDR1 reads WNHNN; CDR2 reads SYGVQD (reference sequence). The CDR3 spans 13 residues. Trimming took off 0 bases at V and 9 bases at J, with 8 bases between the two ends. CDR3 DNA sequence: TGCGCCAGCAGTGAGTCGAGTCGTCGGGAGCTGTTTTTT. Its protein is CASSESSRRELFF.

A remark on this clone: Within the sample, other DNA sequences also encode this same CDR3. CDR3 amino acids: CASSVGQVNTEAFF. The CDR3 DNA sequence: TGTGCCAGCAGCGTGGGACAAGTGAACACTGAAGCTTTCTTT. The V and J genes are TRBV9 and TRBJ1-1; D might be TRBD1 (6 bases). CDR3 length: 14 amino acids. Trimming took 2 bases from V and 0 from J, leaving 8 bases between them. Germline-derived CDR1 and CDR2 are SGDLS and YYNGEE.

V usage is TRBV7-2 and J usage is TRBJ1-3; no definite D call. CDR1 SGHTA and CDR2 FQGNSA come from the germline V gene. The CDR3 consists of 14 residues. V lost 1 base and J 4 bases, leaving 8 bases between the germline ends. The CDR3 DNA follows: TGTGCCAGCAGCTTAGATAGACGGGGAAACACCATATATTTT. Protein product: CASSLDRRGNTIYF.

CDR3 sequence (DNA): TGTGCCAGCAGCTCCATAGCGGGAGAAGCCTACAATGAGCAGTTCTTC. It specifies CASSSIAGEAYNEQFF. The chain combines TRBV11-2 with TRBJ2-1; 9 positions match TRBD2. This CDR3 region has 16 residues. V dropped 4 bases and J dropped 2; count of bases not matched to a gene: 6. Germline CDR1 SGHAT, CDR2 FQNNGV. The full variable domain, completed using reference TRBV11-2 and TRBJ2-1, is EAGVAQSPRYKIIEKRQSVAFWCNPISGHATLYWYQQILGQGPKLLIQFQNNGVVDDSQLPKDRFSAERLKGVDSTLKIQPAKLEDSAVYLCASSSIAGEAYNEQFFGPGTRLTVL.